The rows below give T cell receptor beta chains drawn from one sample of a study of T cell changes during pregnancy in multiple sclerosis. Profiled with immunoSEQ multiplex PCR; TCRdb holds only in-frame clones, not every one. The sample has about 44,000 clones; about 88% are singletons. Material: CD4+ T cells from peripheral blood mononuclear cells, obtained after pregnancy. The receptors were sampled from a female donor with multiple sclerosis, enrolled in a pregnancy study. Both conserved end residues are trimmed from each CDR3. D genes are given only for firm matches. The size entry is marked missing in some rows and otherwise reads once, few, many or a size class.

v_call: TRBV14; clone_size: .; j_call: TRBJ2-6; d_call: TRBD1; cdr3_aa: ASSGRAGQGAGANVLT
v_call: TRBV6-5; clone_size: .; j_call: TRBJ1-1; d_call: .; cdr3_aa: ASSYRGRVGTEAF
v_call: TRBV4-1; clone_size: .; j_call: TRBJ1-4; d_call: .; cdr3_aa: ASSPTGMNEKLF
v_call: TRBV11-2; clone_size: .; j_call: TRBJ2-1; d_call: .; cdr3_aa: ASRGGGGINEQF
v_call: TRBV30; clone_size: .; j_call: TRBJ2-6; d_call: .; cdr3_aa: AWKAAAGANVLT
v_call: TRBV5-5; clone_size: .; j_call: TRBJ2-7; d_call: TRBD2; cdr3_aa: ASSPGLAASYEQY
v_call: TRBV7-9; clone_size: .; j_call: TRBJ2-1; d_call: .; cdr3_aa: ASSSDRPSYNEQF
v_call: TRBV23-1; clone_size: few; j_call: TRBJ1-5; d_call: .; cdr3_aa: AIPEGNQPQH
v_call: TRBV28; clone_size: .; j_call: TRBJ2-1; d_call: TRBD2; cdr3_aa: ASSLSASGRYEQF
v_call: TRBV6-5; clone_size: few; j_call: TRBJ1-1; d_call: .; cdr3_aa: ASSRYSEAF
v_call: TRBV10-3; clone_size: .; j_call: TRBJ2-5; d_call: TRBD1; cdr3_aa: AIRGQGREETQY
v_call: TRBV5-4; clone_size: .; j_call: TRBJ2-7; d_call: TRBD2; cdr3_aa: ASSPGLAGGGSYYEQY
v_call: TRBV6-5; clone_size: .; j_call: TRBJ1-5; d_call: .; cdr3_aa: ASSSGRSNQPQH
v_call: TRBV27; clone_size: .; j_call: TRBJ1-5; d_call: TRBD1; cdr3_aa: ASSSPDRASNQPQH
v_call: TRBV28; clone_size: .; j_call: TRBJ2-7; d_call: .; cdr3_aa: ASSFDFSYEQY
v_call: TRBV5-5; clone_size: .; j_call: TRBJ1-1; d_call: .; cdr3_aa: ASSLVAGNTEAF
v_call: TRBV29-1; clone_size: .; j_call: TRBJ2-2; d_call: TRBD1; cdr3_aa: SVFYGTGGTGELF
v_call: TRBV30; clone_size: .; j_call: TRBJ1-1; d_call: .; cdr3_aa: AWSRGLLITF
v_call: TRBV5-4; clone_size: .; j_call: TRBJ2-1; d_call: .; cdr3_aa: ASSFPGGAYNEQF
v_call: TRBV19; clone_size: .; j_call: .; d_call: TRBD2; cdr3_aa: ASSGRGSEQY
v_call: TRBV19; clone_size: .; j_call: TRBJ2-4; d_call: TRBD2; cdr3_aa: ATISGRADKNIQY
v_call: TRBV19; clone_size: once; j_call: TRBJ1-2; d_call: .; cdr3_aa: ASSIDNDGDVAEGNYGYT
v_call: TRBV30; clone_size: .; j_call: TRBJ1-1; d_call: .; cdr3_aa: ASREITEAF
v_call: TRBV6-1; clone_size: .; j_call: TRBJ2-3; d_call: .; cdr3_aa: ASSDFGSFTDTQY
v_call: TRBV7-9; clone_size: .; j_call: TRBJ2-2; d_call: TRBD1; cdr3_aa: ASSLQGALNTGELF
v_call: TRBV2; clone_size: .; j_call: TRBJ1-2; d_call: .; cdr3_aa: ASSEQDYGYT
v_call: TRBV11-3; clone_size: .; j_call: TRBJ2-2; d_call: .; cdr3_aa: ASSSTWDNAKATGELF
v_call: TRBV5-4; clone_size: .; j_call: TRBJ1-2; d_call: TRBD1; cdr3_aa: ASSLDRGQGYT
v_call: TRBV11-3; clone_size: .; j_call: TRBJ2-2; d_call: TRBD2; cdr3_aa: ASSRTSPTGELF
v_call: TRBV11-2; clone_size: .; j_call: TRBJ2-1; d_call: .; cdr3_aa: ASSLVARSSYNEQF
v_call: TRBV4-3; clone_size: once; j_call: TRBJ2-1; d_call: TRBD2; cdr3_aa: ASSQDRNLWTSGNEQF
v_call: TRBV27; clone_size: few; j_call: TRBJ2-6; d_call: .; cdr3_aa: ASSFDYRGDSGANVLT
v_call: TRBV28; clone_size: .; j_call: TRBJ1-5; d_call: .; cdr3_aa: ATKYEAGFNQPQH
v_call: TRBV5-1; clone_size: once; j_call: TRBJ1-4; d_call: TRBD1; cdr3_aa: ASSLGQGAEKLF
v_call: TRBV28; clone_size: .; j_call: TRBJ2-3; d_call: TRBD2; cdr3_aa: ASSLYVTSGASTDTQY
v_call: TRBV2; clone_size: few; j_call: TRBJ1-2; d_call: .; cdr3_aa: ASSLPTGNYGYT
v_call: TRBV10-3; clone_size: .; j_call: TRBJ1-1; d_call: TRBD1; cdr3_aa: AIRGQGSSEAF
v_call: TRBV7-9; clone_size: few; j_call: TRBJ1-1; d_call: .; cdr3_aa: ASSPGYTEAF
v_call: TRBV5-1; clone_size: .; j_call: TRBJ1-4; d_call: .; cdr3_aa: ASKTGATNEKLF
v_call: TRBV18; clone_size: .; j_call: TRBJ1-1; d_call: .; cdr3_aa: ASSPTEGVGNTEAF
v_call: TRBV6-5; clone_size: .; j_call: TRBJ1-2; d_call: .; cdr3_aa: ASTPQLGAGYT
v_call: TRBV11-2; clone_size: .; j_call: TRBJ2-7; d_call: TRBD2; cdr3_aa: ASSLGLAGGSYEQY
v_call: TRBV2; clone_size: .; j_call: TRBJ2-7; d_call: TRBD1; cdr3_aa: ASRGTGGGEQY
v_call: TRBV5-1; clone_size: once; j_call: TRBJ2-7; d_call: .; cdr3_aa: ASSLAAEIYEQY
v_call: TRBV10-3; clone_size: .; j_call: TRBJ2-2; d_call: .; cdr3_aa: AISPGSLATGELF
v_call: TRBV19; clone_size: .; j_call: TRBJ2-4; d_call: TRBD1; cdr3_aa: ASSATGTGSHIQY